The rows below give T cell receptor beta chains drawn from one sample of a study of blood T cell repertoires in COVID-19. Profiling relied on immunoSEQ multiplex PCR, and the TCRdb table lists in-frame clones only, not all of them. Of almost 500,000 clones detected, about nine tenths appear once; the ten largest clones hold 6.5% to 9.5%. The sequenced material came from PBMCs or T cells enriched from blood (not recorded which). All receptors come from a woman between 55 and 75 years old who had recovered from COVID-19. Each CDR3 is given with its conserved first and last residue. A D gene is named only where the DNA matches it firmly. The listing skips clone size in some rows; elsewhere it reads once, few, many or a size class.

cdr3_aa: CASSTGQGEGGANVLTF
cdr3_nt: TGTGCCAGCAGCACGGGACAGGGGGAAGGTGGGGCCAACGTCCTGACTTTC
d_call: TRBD1
clone_size: .
j_call: TRBJ2-6
v_call: TRBV7-8

cdr3_aa: CASTPDSKYQPQHF
cdr3_nt: TGTGCCAGCACCCCCGACAGCAAATATCAGCCCCAGCATTTT
d_call: .
clone_size: .
j_call: TRBJ1-5
v_call: TRBV6-5

cdr3_aa: CASSLDRGGTEAFF
cdr3_nt: TGTGCCAGCAGCTTGGACAGGGGCGGCACTGAAGCTTTCTTT
d_call: TRBD1
clone_size: .
j_call: TRBJ1-1
v_call: TRBV5-6

cdr3_aa: CASSASGAQYF
cdr3_nt: TGTGCCAGCAGTGCTAGCGGAGCGCAGTATTTT
d_call: TRBD2
clone_size: .
j_call: TRBJ2-3
v_call: TRBV27

cdr3_aa: CASSLDLPNRRGELFF
cdr3_nt: TGCGCCAGCAGCTTGGACCTCCCAAACAGGAGAGGGGAGCTGTTTTTT
d_call: .
clone_size: .
j_call: TRBJ2-2
v_call: TRBV5-1

cdr3_aa: CASSIGTGGGNQPQHF
cdr3_nt: TGTGCCAGTAGTATAGGGACAGGGGGCGGCAATCAGCCCCAGCATTTT
d_call: TRBD1
clone_size: .
j_call: TRBJ1-5
v_call: TRBV19

cdr3_aa: CASRFTPGANYGYTF
cdr3_nt: TGTGCCAGCAGATTTACCCCCGGGGCTAACTATGGCTACACCTTC
d_call: .
clone_size: .
j_call: TRBJ1-2
v_call: TRBV2

cdr3_aa: CASSMQLRGQGPEAFF
cdr3_nt: TGTGCCAGTAGTATGCAACTCCGGGGACAGGGCCCCGAAGCTTTCTTT
d_call: TRBD1
clone_size: .
j_call: TRBJ1-1
v_call: TRBV19

cdr3_aa: CATRTGDSLNTEAFF
cdr3_nt: TGTGCCACCAGGACCGGGGACAGTTTGAACACTGAAGCTTTCTTT
d_call: TRBD1
clone_size: .
j_call: TRBJ1-1
v_call: TRBV24-1

cdr3_aa: CASLPIQYF
cdr3_nt: TGTGCCAGCCTCCCCATTCAGTACTTC
d_call: .
clone_size: once
j_call: TRBJ2-4
v_call: TRBV14

cdr3_aa: CATSRTGSMNTEAFF
cdr3_nt: TGTGCCACCTCTCGGACAGGGTCCATGAACACTGAAGCTTTCTTT
d_call: TRBD1
clone_size: .
j_call: TRBJ1-1
v_call: TRBV19

cdr3_aa: CASSPRTGFNEKLFF
cdr3_nt: TGTGCCAGCAGTCCCAGGACAGGCTTTAATGAAAAACTGTTTTTT
d_call: TRBD1
clone_size: few
j_call: TRBJ1-4
v_call: TRBV6-5

cdr3_aa: CASSYSAGVLNEQFF
cdr3_nt: TGTGCCAGCAGTTACTCGGCGGGGGTGCTCAATGAGCAGTTCTTC
d_call: TRBD2
clone_size: .
j_call: TRBJ2-1
v_call: TRBV6-5

cdr3_aa: CASTLSSNQPQHF
cdr3_nt: TGTGCCAGCACCCTCAGTAGCAATCAGCCCCAGCATTTT
d_call: .
clone_size: .
j_call: TRBJ1-5
v_call: TRBV12-3/TRBV12-4

cdr3_aa: CASSFTGEAFF
cdr3_nt: TGTGCCAGCAGCTTCACAGGGGAAGCCTTCTTT
d_call: TRBD1
clone_size: .
j_call: TRBJ1-1
v_call: TRBV5-6

cdr3_aa: CASSQALINLNSGNTIYF
cdr3_nt: TGCGCCAGCAGCCAAGCCCTTATAAATCTTAACTCTGGAAACACCATATATTTT
d_call: .
clone_size: .
j_call: TRBJ1-3
v_call: TRBV4-1

cdr3_aa: CASSLRGAEDTQYF
cdr3_nt: TGTGCCAGCAGTTTACGGGGGGCCGAAGATACGCAGTATTTT
d_call: .
clone_size: .
j_call: TRBJ2-3
v_call: TRBV27

cdr3_aa: CASSTGQTFMDTQYF
cdr3_nt: TGTGCCAGCAGCACTGGACAGACCTTCATGGATACGCAGTATTTT
d_call: .
clone_size: .
j_call: TRBJ2-3
v_call: TRBV5-5

cdr3_aa: CSVVIIQGQETQYF
cdr3_nt: TGCAGCGTAGTAATAATTCAGGGCCAAGAGACCCAGTACTTC
d_call: .
clone_size: .
j_call: TRBJ2-5
v_call: TRBV29-1

cdr3_aa: CASSPSTGQANYGYTF
cdr3_nt: TGTGCCAGCTCACCTTCGACAGGGCAAGCTAACTATGGCTACACCTTC
d_call: TRBD1
clone_size: .
j_call: TRBJ1-2
v_call: TRBV18

cdr3_aa: CASSFGGGTHEQYF
cdr3_nt: TGTGCCAGCAGCTTCGGGGGGGGAACCCACGAGCAGTACTTC
d_call: TRBD2
clone_size: .
j_call: TRBJ2-7
v_call: TRBV5-4

cdr3_aa: CASSIKGENSPLHF
cdr3_nt: TGTGCCAGCAGTATCAAGGGAGAAAATTCACCCCTCCACTTT
d_call: .
clone_size: once
j_call: TRBJ1-6
v_call: TRBV2

cdr3_aa: CASSSRTGGYEQYF
cdr3_nt: TGTGCCAGCAGCTCCCGGACAGGGGGGTACGAGCAGTACTTC
d_call: TRBD1
clone_size: .
j_call: TRBJ2-7
v_call: TRBV9

cdr3_aa: CASGTGRAVDTQYF
cdr3_nt: TGTGCCAGTGGGACAGGCCGCGCCGTAGATACGCAGTATTTT
d_call: TRBD1
clone_size: .
j_call: TRBJ2-3
v_call: TRBV25-1

cdr3_aa: CASSIKAGGFNEQFF
cdr3_nt: TGTGCCAGCAGTATTAAAGCGGGGGGTTTCAATGAGCAGTTCTTC
d_call: TRBD2
clone_size: .
j_call: TRBJ2-1
v_call: TRBV7-2

cdr3_aa: CASSPDRGDQPQHF
cdr3_nt: TGTGCCAGCAGTCCAGACAGGGGGGATCAGCCCCAGCATTTT
d_call: TRBD1
clone_size: .
j_call: TRBJ1-5
v_call: TRBV2

cdr3_aa: CASGNLHHGNDYGYTF
cdr3_nt: TGTGCCAGTGGTAATCTCCATCACGGGAACGACTATGGCTACACCTTC
d_call: .
clone_size: .
j_call: TRBJ1-2
v_call: TRBV19

cdr3_aa: CSAVTSGGQFF
cdr3_nt: TGCAGTGCCGTGACTAGCGGGGGGCAGTTCTTC
d_call: TRBD2
clone_size: .
j_call: TRBJ2-1
v_call: TRBV20-1

cdr3_aa: CASSYPSSERGTQYF
cdr3_nt: TGTGCCAGCAGTTACCCTAGCTCGGAGAGAGGGACCCAGTACTTC
d_call: .
clone_size: .
j_call: TRBJ2-5
v_call: TRBV6-2/TRBV6-3

cdr3_aa: CASSLQDRGNTIYF
cdr3_nt: TGTGCCAGCAGCCTCCAGGACAGAGGAAACACCATATATTTT
d_call: .
clone_size: .
j_call: TRBJ1-3
v_call: TRBV3-1/TRBV3-2

cdr3_aa: CASSLGVRGGELFF
cdr3_nt: TGTGCCAGCAGCCTCGGGGTTCGGGGCGGGGAGCTGTTTTTT
d_call: .
clone_size: .
j_call: TRBJ2-2
v_call: TRBV11-2

cdr3_aa: CASTGTGGRGVLGNTIYF
cdr3_nt: TGTGCCAGCACGGGGACAGGCGGAAGAGGAGTCCTCGGAAACACCATATATTTT
d_call: TRBD1
clone_size: .
j_call: TRBJ1-3
v_call: TRBV11-2

cdr3_aa: CASSQGRTSGESYNEQFF
cdr3_nt: TGCGCCAGCAGCCAAGGCAGGACTAGCGGGGAGAGCTACAATGAGCAGTTCTTC
d_call: TRBD2
clone_size: .
j_call: TRBJ2-1
v_call: TRBV4-1

cdr3_aa: CASSKSSGGHYEQYF
cdr3_nt: TGTGCCAGCAGTAAGTCTAGCGGGGGACACTACGAGCAGTACTTC
d_call: TRBD2
clone_size: once
j_call: TRBJ2-7
v_call: TRBV6-5

cdr3_aa: CASSSTATNEKLFF
cdr3_nt: TGTGCCAGCAGCTCGACAGCAACTAATGAAAAACTGTTTTTT
d_call: .
clone_size: .
j_call: TRBJ1-4
v_call: TRBV9

cdr3_aa: CAISGQDSYEQYF
cdr3_nt: TGTGCCATCAGCGGACAGGACAGCTACGAGCAGTACTTC
d_call: TRBD1
clone_size: .
j_call: TRBJ2-7
v_call: TRBV10-3

cdr3_aa: CASSFEEFGNEQFF
cdr3_nt: TGTGCCAGCAGCTTCGAGGAATTCGGCAATGAGCAGTTCTTC
d_call: .
clone_size: .
j_call: TRBJ2-1
v_call: TRBV11-3

cdr3_aa: CAWTPGGVGTEAFF
cdr3_nt: TGTGCCTGGACCCCGGGCGGGGTTGGCACTGAAGCTTTCTTT
d_call: .
clone_size: once
j_call: TRBJ1-1
v_call: TRBV30

cdr3_aa: CATSDPQGTYGYTF
cdr3_nt: TGTGCCACCAGTGACCCTCAGGGGACCTATGGCTACACCTTC
d_call: .
clone_size: .
j_call: TRBJ1-2
v_call: TRBV24-1

cdr3_aa: CASRPGTDSGNTIYF
cdr3_nt: TGTGCCAGCAGACCCGGGACAGACTCTGGAAACACCATATATTTT
d_call: TRBD1
clone_size: .
j_call: TRBJ1-3
v_call: TRBV2

cdr3_aa: CSVGGTRTSLETQYF
cdr3_nt: TGCAGCGTGGGGGGGACACGGACTAGCTTGGAGACCCAGTACTTC
d_call: TRBD2
clone_size: .
j_call: TRBJ2-5
v_call: TRBV29-1

cdr3_aa: CASSLTGGAGYEQYF
cdr3_nt: TGCGCCAGCAGCTTGACAGGGGGCGCCGGGTACGAGCAGTACTTC
d_call: TRBD1
clone_size: .
j_call: TRBJ2-7
v_call: TRBV5-1

cdr3_aa: CASSSWGQGGGELFF
cdr3_nt: TGTGCCAGCAGTTCCTGGGGACAGGGAGGCGGGGAGCTGTTTTTT
d_call: TRBD1
clone_size: .
j_call: TRBJ2-2
v_call: TRBV6-2/TRBV6-3

cdr3_aa: CASSYDGVGKLFF
cdr3_nt: TGTGCCAGCAGTTACGACGGAGTTGGAAAACTGTTTTTT
d_call: .
clone_size: once
j_call: TRBJ1-4
v_call: TRBV6-6

cdr3_aa: CASGRNYGYTF
cdr3_nt: TGTGCATCAGGCCGGAACTATGGCTACACCTTC
d_call: .
clone_size: .
j_call: TRBJ1-2
v_call: TRBV12-3/TRBV12-4

cdr3_aa: CASSLDRSHLIANYGYTF
cdr3_nt: TGTGCCAGCAGCTTAGACAGGTCCCACCTTATAGCTAACTATGGCTACACCTTC
d_call: .
clone_size: .
j_call: TRBJ1-2
v_call: TRBV11-2

cdr3_aa: CASSQDRVVYGYTF
cdr3_nt: TGTGCCAGCAGCCAAGATCGGGTGGTCTATGGCTACACCTTC
d_call: .
clone_size: .
j_call: TRBJ1-2
v_call: TRBV4-2

cdr3_aa: CASSPRGGFGYTF
cdr3_nt: TGTGCCAGCAGTCCAAGGGGGGGATTTGGCTACACCTTC
d_call: .
clone_size: .
j_call: TRBJ1-2
v_call: TRBV27

cdr3_aa: CASSQGPVGGANEQFF
cdr3_nt: TGCGCCAGCAGCCAAGGGCCGGTCGGGGGGGCCAATGAGCAGTTCTTC
d_call: TRBD2
clone_size: .
j_call: TRBJ2-1
v_call: TRBV4-1

cdr3_aa: CASISPGIYGYTF
cdr3_nt: TGTGCCAGCATTAGTCCGGGGATCTATGGCTACACCTTC
d_call: .
clone_size: once
j_call: TRBJ1-2
v_call: TRBV6-5

cdr3_aa: CASSDYWTVNTEAFF
cdr3_nt: TGTGCCAGCAGTGATTATTGGACTGTAAACACTGAAGCTTTCTTT
d_call: .
clone_size: .
j_call: TRBJ1-1
v_call: TRBV6-1

cdr3_aa: CAIQAPLAEQFF
cdr3_nt: TGTGCCATCCAGGCGCCCCTTGCTGAGCAGTTCTTC
d_call: .
clone_size: .
j_call: TRBJ2-1
v_call: TRBV10-3